This T cell receptor (beta chain) was sequenced during a study of PD-1 blockade in classical Hodgkin lymphoma. Measured with immunoSEQ multiplex PCR; TCRdb has only the in-frame clones, and not every one. This sample has 25,000 to 30,000 clones, with approximately 80% found just once. This clone was observed a single time. What it binds is not known. Germline CDR1 SGHAT, CDR2 FQNNGV. This CDR3 region has 13 residues. V was pared by 7 bases and J by 2 bases, with 11 bases between. Whole-study findings and limits: CD4+ TCR diversity rose significantly by C4D1, and CD8+ TCR diversity did not. Causes of the repertoire differences remain undefined, possibly disease activity or prior therapy.

Each and every patient relapsed after autologous stem cell transplantation, and patients got differing brentuximab vedotin exposure. This sequence was found in a human donor with classical Hodgkin lymphoma. Here the sequenced sample was peripheral blood mononuclear cells (PBMCs), taken before the second cycle of nivolumab. This rearrangement joins TRBV11-2 to TRBJ2-5, with D tentatively TRBD1 (6 bases). Written as DNA, the CDR3 is TGTGCCAGCACCGTCGACAGGCAAGAGACCCAGTACTTC. As protein: CASTVDRQETQYF.